What follows are 29 T cell receptor beta chains derived from one specimen sequenced in a study of somatic mutations in cytotoxic T cells in rheumatoid arthritis. The assay was immunoSEQ multiplex PCR, and TCRdb's table has in-frame clones only and misses some. This sample has several thousand clones, with just under 80% found just once. What was sequenced was CD8+ T cells sorted from blood. Every receptor here comes from an adult with rheumatoid arthritis.

The V and J genes are TRBV13 and TRBJ1-2, with D possibly TRBD1 on 6 matching bases. V was pared by 2 bases and J by 4 bases, with 14 bases between. The germline CDR1 and CDR2 sequences are PRHDT and FYEKMQ (reference sequence). The CDR3 is 15 amino acids. CDR3 DNA sequence: TGTGCCAGCAGCTTACATGGACAGACTTTCTATGGCTACACCTTC. Translated: CASSLHGQTFYGYTF.

V is TRBV5-4 and J is TRBJ2-4; D may be TRBD1 (6 bases). The length of the CDR3 is 13 residues. Trimming shortened V by 2 bases and J by 8 bases, and 11 bases separated the two germline ends. CDR1 SGHNT and CDR2 YYREEE come from the germline V gene (reference sequence). DNA of the CDR3: TGTGCCAGCAGCTTCGGACAGCAATACATTCAGTACTTC. It is translated as CASSFGQQYIQYF.

CDR3 sequence (DNA): TGTGCCAGCAGTCCCTATAGCGGGCGATCCTACGAGCAGTACTTC. It codes for CASSPYSGRSYEQYF. The rearrangement uses TRBV11-2 and TRBJ2-7; 7 nucleotides agree with TRBD2. The ends lost 6 bases at V and 1 base at J; junction bases unmatched: 9. The length of the CDR3 is 15 residues. Germline CDR1 SGHAT, CDR2 FQNNGV.

This chain links TRBV7-2 with TRBJ1-2; no firm D call. In germline, CDR1 is SGHTA, CDR2 FQGNSA. Trimming pared 5 bases from V and 8 bases from J, leaving 18 bases between. This CDR3 has 14 amino acids. CDR3 in DNA: TGTGCCAGCAGCGATTCACCCCCAATGCGGGGCTACACCTTC. It codes for CASSDSPPMRGYTF.

On this clone itself: The junction departs from the called germline gene at one end, perhaps through a read error. The rearrangement links TRBV2 to TRBJ2-3; D not resolved. The CDR3 covers 14 residues. Germline V gives CDR1 SNHLY, CDR2 FYNNEI. The CDR3 DNA reads TGTGCCAGCAGTGAACTGAGTGGCACGGATACGCAGTATTTT. This encodes CASSELSGTDTQYF.

V gene TRBV6-5 combines with J gene TRBJ1-3; D gene unclear. The CDR3 is 13 amino acids. V was shortened by 8 bases and J by 4 bases, with 12 bases between the two germline ends. The germline CDR1 and CDR2 sequences are MNHEY and SVGAGI. CDR3 DNA: TGTGCCAGCGGTGAGCGATCCGGAAACACCATATATTTT. This codes for CASGERSGNTIYF.

J is TRBJ2-6 and V is TRBV7-8; D is undetermined. Per germline, CDR1 SGHVS and CDR2 FQNEAQ. V lost 1 base and J 1 base, leaving 8 bases between the germline ends. The CDR3 runs 16 residues. The CDR3 region is CASSLVGRSGANVLTF. The CDR3 bases are TGTGCCAGCAGCTTAGTGGGCAGGTCTGGGGCCAACGTCCTGACTTTC. Full variable domain (outside the CDR3, taken from reference TRBV7-8 and TRBJ2-6): GAGVSQSPRYKVAKRGQDVALRCDPISGHVSLFWYQQALGQGPEFLTYFQNEAQLDKSGLPSDRFFAERPEGSVSTLKIQRTQQEDSAVYLCASSLVGRSGANVLTFGAGSRLTVL.

The genes are TRBV2 and TRBJ2-7; D ambiguous. This CDR3 spans 11 amino acids. Trimming pared 6 bases from V and 3 bases from J, leaving 6 bases between. Germline-derived CDR1 and CDR2 are SNHLY and FYNNEI. CDR3: CASRENYEQYV. The CDR3, as DNA: TGTGCCAGCAGGGAAAACTACGAGCAGTACGTC.

The chain recombines TRBV7-9 with TRBJ1-1; tentative D call: TRBD1 (6 bases). Between the trimmed V and J ends, which lost 4 bases and 0 bases, there was a span of 12 bases. CDR3 length equals 15 residues. The germline gives CDR1 SEHNR, CDR2 FQNEAQ (reference sequence). Written as DNA, the CDR3 is TGTGCCAGCAGCTCCCGGGGGGGCTTGAACACTGAAGCTTTCTTT. Its protein is CASSSRGGLNTEAFF.

J is TRBJ2-1 and V is TRBV19; D is perhaps TRBD1 or TRBD2 (5 bases each). CDR3 size: 17 residues. V dropped 3 bases and J dropped 2 bases, with 17 bases sitting between them. From germline, CDR1 is LNHDA and CDR2 SQIVND (reference sequence). In nucleotides, the CDR3 is TGTGCCAGTAGTATGATGCCCCGGGACCTCGCCTACAATGAGCAGTTCTTC. It specifies CASSMMPRDLAYNEQFF.

This clone appeared a few times. This rearrangement joins TRBV2 to TRBJ2-7; 8 bases map to TRBD1. Per the germline V gene, CDR1 is SNHLY and CDR2 is FYNNEI. Trimming at V came to 6 bases and at J to 2 bases, leaving 6 bases not matched to a gene. There are 14 residues in the CDR3. The CDR3 DNA follows: TGTGCCAGCAGGCCCGGACAGGGTCCCTACGAGCAGTACTTC. It translates to CASRPGQGPYEQYF.

This sequence joins TRBV7-9 and TRBJ1-1; D not certain. Germline V gene lookup returns CDR1 SEHNR and CDR2 FQNEAQ (reference sequence). Trimming left V 3 bases short and J 6 bases short, with 5 bases between. The CDR3 spans 11 residues. This CDR3 is CASSFYPEAFF. DNA of the CDR3: TGTGCCAGCAGCTTCTACCCTGAAGCTTTCTTT.

V is TRBV7-9 and J is TRBJ1-2; 9 bases align to TRBD1. Germline assignment: CDR1 SEHNR and CDR2 FQNEAQ (reference sequence). This CDR3 region has 15 residues. V shed 4 bases and J 5 bases; nucleotides not matched to a gene: 8. In nucleotides, the CDR3 is TGTGCCAGCAGCTCAGGGGACAGGGCAGGGTATGGCTACACCTTC. This sequence encodes CASSSGDRAGYGYTF.

This clone was picked up a small number of times. The chain carries TRBV2 and TRBJ2-7; D is perhaps TRBD1 or TRBD2 (5 bases each). CDR1 SNHLY and CDR2 FYNNEI come from the germline V gene. Trimming removed 8 bases at V and 2 bases at J, with 13 bases between. The CDR3 has 13 residues. The CDR3 DNA sequence: TGTGCCAGCCGGGACGCCGAACCCTACGAGCAGTACGTC. Protein sequence: CASRDAEPYEQYV.

J is TRBJ2-1 and V is TRBV7-6; 10 positions agree with TRBD1. The CDR3 extends over 16 amino acids. After removal of 1 base from V and 4 bases from J, the junction contained 4 bases not matched to a gene. Per the germline V gene, CDR1 is SGHVS and CDR2 is FNYEAQ. Here the CDR3 DNA reads TGTGCCAGCAGCTTAGTGGGACAGGGGTTGTACAATGAGCAGTTCTTC. This gives the protein CASSLVGQGLYNEQFF.

The chain carries TRBV28 and TRBJ2-4; 8 bases are a match to TRBD1. CDR1 is MDHEN and CDR2 is SYDVKM in the germline V gene. Trimming at V came to 5 bases and at J to 2 bases, leaving 8 bases not matched to a gene. The CDR3 is 16 amino acids. The CDR3 DNA reads TGTGCCAGCAGTGCTAGGGGGGACAGGCCCAAAAACATTCAGTACTTC. This codes for CASSARGDRPKNIQYF.

This rearrangement joins TRBV28 to TRBJ2-1; D uncertain. The ends were cut back, 7 bases at V and 10 bases at J, with 26 bases in the middle. Germline V gene lookup returns CDR1 MDHEN and CDR2 SYDVKM. The CDR3 has 16 amino acids. This chain's CDR3 is CASTTLKVLRIEEQFF. The CDR3 nucleotides read TGTGCCAGCACCACCCTTAAAGTTCTTAGAATAGAGGAGCAGTTCTTC.

This chain joins TRBV27 and TRBJ1-1; D unresolved. Germline values: CDR1 MNHEY, CDR2 SMNVEV (reference sequence). This CDR3 is 14 amino acids long. Trimming cost V 2 bases and J 2 bases, with 9 bases left between them. CDR3 loop: CASSLGPGNTEAFF. The CDR3 DNA follows: TGTGCCAGCAGTTTAGGACCGGGTAACACTGAAGCTTTCTTT.

The gene calls are TRBV5-6 and TRBJ2-4, with D unresolved. V lost 7 bases and J 4 bases, leaving 12 bases between the germline ends. CDR1 and CDR2 (germline): SGHDT, YYEEEE. The CDR3 loop spans 13 amino acids. The chain's CDR3 is CASRKDEKNIQYF. Written as DNA, the CDR3 is TGTGCCAGCCGCAAAGACGAGAAAAACATTCAGTACTTC.

The chain joins TRBV5-5 to TRBJ1-1; TRBD1 is a possible D gene (5 bases). CDR3 size: 14 residues. CDR1 SGHKS and CDR2 YYEKEE come from the germline V gene (reference sequence). Between the trimmed V and J ends, which lost 5 bases and 6 bases, there was a span of 17 bases. CDR3 sequence: CASSPPDRTSEAFF. CDR3 bases: TGTGCCAGCAGTCCACCTGACAGAACTTCTGAAGCTTTCTTT.

The rearrangement uses TRBV7-8 and TRBJ2-3; D might be TRBD1 (5 bases). The CDR3 covers 15 residues. Germline CDR1 SGHVS, CDR2 FQNEAQ. V lost 3 bases to trimming and J lost 4 bases, with 14 bases between them. The CDR3 loop reads CASSFRPGPSDTQYF. CDR3 coding DNA: TGTGCCAGCAGCTTCCGGCCAGGGCCCTCAGATACGCAGTATTTT.

This sequence joins TRBV15 and TRBJ2-7; the D is unclear. Germline CDR1 LNHNV, CDR2 YYDKDF (reference sequence). The CDR3 loop spans 14 amino acids. Trimming cost V 0 bases and J 2 bases, with 8 bases left between them. The CDR3 reads CATSRDSRAYEQYF. The CDR3, as DNA: TGTGCCACCAGCAGAGATTCAAGGGCCTACGAGCAGTACTTC.

The chain combines TRBV5-5 with TRBJ2-3, with D possibly matching TRBD1 (6 bases). The CDR3 sequence is 15 residues long. V lost 2 bases to trimming and J lost 7 bases, with 17 bases between them. Germline V gives CDR1 SGHKS, CDR2 YYEKEE (reference sequence). The CDR3 spells CASSLEVGALNTQYF. CDR3 nucleotides: TGTGCCAGCAGCTTAGAAGTGGGGGCCCTAAATACGCAGTATTTT.

The chain employs TRBV2 and TRBJ2-7; maybe TRBD2 (6 bases). V was trimmed by 3 bases and J by 2 bases, leaving 14 bases between them. Per germline, CDR1 SNHLY and CDR2 FYNNEI. CDR3 length equals 15 residues. The CDR3 region has the DNA TGTGCCAGCAGTGAGACGGGACTTCTTACCTACGAGCAGTACTTC. Amino acid sequence: CASSETGLLTYEQYF.

This clone was recorded a few times. The CDR3 is CASSTHGPSNEKLFF. CDR3 nucleotides: TGTGCCAGCAGTACCCACGGTCCGTCGAATGAAAAACTGTTTTTT. This chain links TRBV28 with TRBJ1-4; D ambiguous. Germline CDR1 reads MDHEN; CDR2 reads SYDVKM. The CDR3 has 15 residues. Trimming shortened V by 5 bases and J by 5 bases, and 15 bases separated the two germline ends.

This clone was seen a handful of times. This chain connects TRBV9 to TRBJ1-4; D might be TRBD1 (6 bases). Trimming cost V 4 bases and J 8 bases, with 18 bases left between them. Per germline, CDR1 SGDLS and CDR2 YYNGEE. The CDR3 contains 15 residues. CDR3: CASSPTGRQGEKLFF. CDR3 sequence (DNA): TGTGCCAGCAGCCCGACCGGTCGCCAGGGGGAAAAACTGTTTTTT. The full variable domain, its missing parts supplied by reference TRBV9 and TRBJ1-4, is DSGVTQTPKHLITATGQRVTLRCSPRSGDLSVYWYQQSLDQGLQFLIQYYNGEERAKGNILERFSAQQFPDLHSELNLSSLELGDSALYFCASSPTGRQGEKLFFGSGTQLSVL.

This clone was counted a few times. The rearrangement joins TRBV4-1 to TRBJ2-2; D unresolved. This CDR3 is 13 amino acids long. V lost 0 bases and J lost 5, with 4 bases in between. Germline V gene sequence: CDR1 MGHRA, CDR2 YSYEKL. The CDR3 nucleotides read TGCGCCAGCAGCCAAGATCCTACCGGGGAGCTGTTTTTT. Protein: CASSQDPTGELFF.

The rearrangement links TRBV29-1 to TRBJ2-1; 7 nucleotides agree with TRBD1. Trimming took 6 bases from V and 8 from J; bases not matched to a gene: 10. Germline assignment: CDR1 SQVTM and CDR2 ANQGSEA. The CDR3 totals 13 residues. CDR3 coding DNA: TGCAGCGTAGACGAACAGGGGATCGATGAGCAGTTCTTC. Translating gives CSVDEQGIDEQFF.

The J gene is TRBJ2-3, the V gene TRBV7-8; TRBD2 matches at 11 bases. Trimming cost V 0 bases and J 5 bases; bases outside gene matches: 7. The CDR3 runs to 17 residues. CDR1 is SGHVS and CDR2 is FQNEAQ in the germline V gene. CDR3 sequence (DNA): TGTGCCAGCAGCTTAGCGATACTAGCGGGAGCTAAAGATACGCAGTATTTT. It translates to CASSLAILAGAKDTQYF.